This T cell receptor beta chain was observed in a study of cytomegalovirus exposure and HLA in healthy donors (dated by TCRdb to 2016 to 2017). For context, the study as a whole: An earlier analysis of under 600 of the donors reported approximately 270 Gb of sequence data and 117 million unique TCR beta sequences from about 200 million T cells. About 300 gigabases of sequencing data and some 85 million unique TCR sequences were included in an early release covering about 620 HLA-typed donors. Of the roughly 400 genotyped donors, about 84% fell in the genetic ancestry cluster associated with self-reported Caucasian donors. The study aimed to test whether cataloging public T cell receptors could reveal signatures of past pathogen exposure. The study profiled the T cell repertoires of about 720 subjects by immunosequencing and related them to cytomegalovirus serostatus. In addition to the first cohort of around 670 subjects, a separate validation cohort of approximately 110 different subjects was used. To predict cytomegalovirus infection status, the study combined high-throughput TCR immunosequencing, statistical association of individual TCRs with disease status, and machine learning. In a later analysis, previously published TCR beta repertoires from 600 to 850 donors were re-analyzed and high-resolution HLA genotyping was added so that TCR occurrence patterns could be studied. Rather than drawing on any new phenotypic data, the later analysis identified candidate immune exposures from TCR beta sequences and the way those sequences occurred across donors. An earlier analysis of a few hundred of the donors applied high-throughput TCR beta sequencing to assess whether each TCR beta V gene segment acted as functional or pseudogenic. Donor age, sex, ethnicity and CMV serostatus were compiled together with the repertoire data. A later genetic analysis used genome-wide SNP genotypes for about three fifths of the 666 donors, treating that subset as a discovery cohort. Every discovery cohort repertoire had been produced on one sequencing platform. HLA typing included class I and class II loci at four-digit resolution. Typing coverage differed by locus: A, B, C, DRB1 and DQB1 were typed in roughly 620-640 donors, DQA1 in 500 to 550, DPA1 in 600 to 610, and DPB1 in around 440. Because of strong linkage in the cohort, five DR-DQ haplotypes were treated as single units for association and clustering. Among almost 400 genotyped donors of the cohort, an average of approximately 230,000 unique TCR beta nucleotide sequences were sequenced per donor, roughly 18% of them non-productive.

Library method: the immunoSEQ multiplex PCR assay. A mixture of 60 forward primers for TCR Vbeta segments and 13 reverse primers for TCR Jbeta segments was used in the multiplex PCR. A multiplex PCR assay on genomic DNA amplified the CDR3 region of rearranged TCR beta genes. The amplified TCR beta libraries were sequenced on the Illumina HiSeq System as 87-base-pair reads. The authors' pipeline ran thus. A later analysis counted about 80 million unique TCR beta chains across the 690 or so repertoires, and 9 million to 14 million of these chains were shared by at least two donors. Raw reads were error-corrected and collapsed into unique sequences with a nearest-neighbor algorithm that merged closely related sequences to remove PCR and sequencing errors. CDR3 sequences were aligned to IMGT reference sequences to assign V, D and J gene segments. For a sequence to be retained, at least a six-nucleotide match to both a V gene segment and a J gene segment was required. A rearrangement counted as productive if the CDR3 had no stop codons and remained in frame with V and J, and every other rearrangement counted as non-productive. Following IMGT convention, CDR3 was defined as the stretch from the second conserved V-encoded cysteine up to the conserved J-encoded phenylalanine. The earlier analysis of 450 to 750 of the donors excluded any sequence lacking an unambiguous match to a single V gene segment. In an earlier analysis of 587 of the donors, a V segment was called functional when productive rearrangements were above 56.7%, and segregating when the standard deviation between donors exceeded 5%. A statistical classification framework was developed to diagnose cytomegalovirus status using the catalog of TCR beta chain sequences. V and J gene assignment, in a later analysis, came from comparing TCR nucleotide sequences with IMGT/GENE-DB human TR gene sequences. A later analysis assigned CDR3 sequences and most-parsimonious VDJ recombination scenarios with the TCRdist pipeline. In a later analysis, each TCR beta chain was defined by its CDR3 amino acid sequence together with its V-gene family, and reads without a unique V-gene family were excluded. To address suspected cross-contamination and a sequencing artifact, a later analysis removed several hundred highly shared, low-generation-probability nucleotide sequences. For each public chain, a later analysis derived a clonal expansion index from normalized ranks of inferred template counts within each repertoire. In a later analysis, generation probabilities were computed using a VDJ recombination model fitted to out-of-frame rearrangements, and the results were checked against IGoR. In a later analysis, TCR-TCR, TCR-HLA and TCR-CMV co-occurrence was scored with hypergeometric tests, and a repertoire-size bias correction was applied to TCR pairs. To estimate false discovery rates, a later analysis permuted the HLA or CMV assignments 20 times. In a later analysis, co-occurring TCRs were grouped using DBSCAN, with TCRdist sequence similarity added in when clustering inside HLA-allele-positive subsets. Co-occurrence clustering excluded repertoires with fewer than 30,000 or more than 120,000 public chains, plus five with anomalous nucleotide sharing. The clones in this table, taken by TCRdb from immuneACCESS, are in-frame only. Not every clone is retained; where verified, under half of the shortfall comes from an unresolved V gene, and the cause of the rest is unknown. The V and J calls and clone size were taken over from that table, and D and trimming were inferred from the DNA. The sample profile shows about 93,000 clones; around 78% of them were found once. About 0.5% of the sample rests with the top ten.

On this clone itself: Its antigen is unknown. The input lacks base qualities; no much larger clone sits a single base away.

The germline V gene (reference sequence) provides CDR1 MNHEY and CDR2 SMNVEV. The CDR3, cysteine through phenylalanine, is 16 amino acids long. The read is trimmed to its CDR3 DNA, 48 bases read in frame from base 1. The V and J ends are trimmed by 1 base and 2 bases, leaving 14 bases between them. What the work shows at the level of the full study, not this receptor alone: The authors suggested that the approach could potentially be extended to other disease states and immunological phenotypes. Most CMV-associated TCR beta chains appeared to be HLA-restricted in a later analysis, and the HLA associations seemed to be driven largely by CMV exposure. A further reported finding was that TCR beta sequences accurately predicted the HLA-A and HLA-B alleles for most subjects in the first cohort. In an earlier analysis of roughly 500 of the donors, most TCR beta V segments appeared in productive rearrangements about 87% or about 30% of the time, broadly matching IMGT annotations. Immune exposure information for the cohort was limited to CMV serostatus. When HLA alleles, especially DR and DQ, strongly co-occurred, TCR associations were difficult to assign to individual alleles. A later analysis reported that several top co-occurrence clusters appeared linked to parvovirus B19, influenza, CMV and Epstein-Barr virus. In a later analysis, about 17,000 TCR beta sequences were associated with specific HLA alleles at a false discovery rate of 0.05. According to a later analysis, TCR association rates differed among HLA loci, with DRB1 alleles showing the most associated TCRs and HLA-C alleles showing the fewest. Some IMGT-functional V segments, including TRBV6-2 and TRBV6-3, could not be distinguished by the 87-base-pair reads and were therefore excluded. Because counts were too low, seventeen rarely observed V segments, including chromosome 9 orphons, were excluded from the earlier analysis of around 640 of the donors. Correlated functional status among segregating V segments might reflect linkage disequilibrium, but an unknown experimental factor could not be ruled out. Cytomegalovirus status was reported to be diagnosed by the classifier with high specificity and sensitivity in both the original and validation cohorts. While some public TCRs were present in many individuals, most TCR sequences turned up only very rarely across donors. According to a later genetic analysis, donors in an Asian-associated ancestry cluster had fewer N-insertions in productive TCRs than the approximately 690-donor mean. In vitro tests confirmed that a few of the cytomegalovirus-associated TCR beta chains recognize cytomegalovirus antigens. Because HLA typing was unavailable for some donors at each locus, only the typed subset was used in association tests. The study gave a list of some 150 TCR beta chains associated with cytomegalovirus. A later analysis found that HLA-associated TCR beta chains were more clonally expanded and had lower generation probabilities than equally common non-associated chains. The presence/absence analyses assumed that sequencing depth was roughly uniform across donors, and that assumption may not be true. A group of highly shared sequence variants was considered likely to be a technical artifact of the sequencing pipeline. A later genetic analysis associated a missense DCLRE1C variant with V-gene and J-gene trimming of TCR beta chains, and an independent cohort replicated the association. In this cohort, only TCR beta chains were sequenced, and detectable features were limited by the absence of alpha or paired-chain data.

In total, fewer than 750 healthy bone marrow donors made up the cohort. All cohort members were sampled while nominally healthy, although unrecorded immune exposures were likely present. The donor was CMV seronegative and was included in the group of a few hundred seronegative cohort members. A peripheral blood sample was provided by each donor, and peripheral blood mononuclear cells were used for TCR beta sequencing. Genomic DNA extraction from the blood cell samples was performed with the Qiagen DNeasy Blood Extraction Kit. The chain is encoded by TRBV27 joined to TRBJ1-1; TRBD1 might be the D gene, on 6 matching bases. Input material: PBMCs. The TCR comes from a man aged 25-45 years in good health and CMV-seronegative. CDR3 loop: CASSLYMGALNTEAFF. The nucleotides read TGTGCCAGCAGTTTATATATGGGGGCGTTAAACACTGAAGCTTTCTTT.